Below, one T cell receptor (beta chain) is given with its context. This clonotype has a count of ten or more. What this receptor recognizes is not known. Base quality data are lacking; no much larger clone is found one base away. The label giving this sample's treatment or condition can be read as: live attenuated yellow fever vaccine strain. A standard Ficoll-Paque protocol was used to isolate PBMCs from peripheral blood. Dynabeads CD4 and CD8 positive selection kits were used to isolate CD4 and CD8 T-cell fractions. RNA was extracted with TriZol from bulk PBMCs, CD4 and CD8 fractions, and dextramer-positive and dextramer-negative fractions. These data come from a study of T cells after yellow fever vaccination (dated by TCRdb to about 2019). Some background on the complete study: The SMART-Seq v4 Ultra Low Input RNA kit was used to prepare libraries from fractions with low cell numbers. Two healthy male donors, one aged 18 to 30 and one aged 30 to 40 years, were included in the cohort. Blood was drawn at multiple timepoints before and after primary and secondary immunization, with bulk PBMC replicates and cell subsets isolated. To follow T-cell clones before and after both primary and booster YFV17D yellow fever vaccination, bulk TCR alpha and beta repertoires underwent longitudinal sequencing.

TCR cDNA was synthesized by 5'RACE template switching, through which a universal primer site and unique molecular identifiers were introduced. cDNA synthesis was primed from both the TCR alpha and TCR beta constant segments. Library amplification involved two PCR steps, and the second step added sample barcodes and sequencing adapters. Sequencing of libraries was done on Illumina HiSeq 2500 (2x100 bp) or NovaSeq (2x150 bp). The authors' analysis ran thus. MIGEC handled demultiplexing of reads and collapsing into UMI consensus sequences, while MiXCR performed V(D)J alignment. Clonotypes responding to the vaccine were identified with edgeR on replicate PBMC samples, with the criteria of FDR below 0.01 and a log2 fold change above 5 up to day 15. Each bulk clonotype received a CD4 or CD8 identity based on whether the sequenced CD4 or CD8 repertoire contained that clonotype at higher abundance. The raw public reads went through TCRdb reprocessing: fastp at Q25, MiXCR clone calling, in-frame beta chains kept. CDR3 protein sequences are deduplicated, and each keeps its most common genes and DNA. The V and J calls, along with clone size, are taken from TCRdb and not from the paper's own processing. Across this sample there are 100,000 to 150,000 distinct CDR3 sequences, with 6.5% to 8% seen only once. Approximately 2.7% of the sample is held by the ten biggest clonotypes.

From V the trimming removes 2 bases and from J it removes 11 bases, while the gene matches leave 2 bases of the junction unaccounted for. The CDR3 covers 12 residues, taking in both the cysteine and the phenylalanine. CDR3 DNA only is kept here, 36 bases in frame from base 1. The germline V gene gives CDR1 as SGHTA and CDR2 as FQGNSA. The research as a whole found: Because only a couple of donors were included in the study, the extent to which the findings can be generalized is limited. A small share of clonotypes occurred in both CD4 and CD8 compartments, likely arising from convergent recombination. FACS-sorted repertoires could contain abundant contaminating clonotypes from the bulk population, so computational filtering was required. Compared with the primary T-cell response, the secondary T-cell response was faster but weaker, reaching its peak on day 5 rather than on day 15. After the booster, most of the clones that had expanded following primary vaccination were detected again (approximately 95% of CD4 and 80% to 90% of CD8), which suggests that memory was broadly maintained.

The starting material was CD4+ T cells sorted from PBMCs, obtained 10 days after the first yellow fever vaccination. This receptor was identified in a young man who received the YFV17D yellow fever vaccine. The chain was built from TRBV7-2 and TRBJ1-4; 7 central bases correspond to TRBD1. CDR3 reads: CASSLKDRKLFF. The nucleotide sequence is TGTGCCAGCAGCTTAAAGGACAGGAAACTGTTTTTT.